This TCR beta chain was identified in a study of cytomegalovirus exposure and HLA in healthy donors. General study findings and limits: A later analysis linked 15,000 to 20,000 TCR beta sequences to HLA alleles at 0.05 false discovery rate.

For this clone: Its cognate antigen is unknown.

The primer mix had 60 Vbeta and 13 Jbeta primers. This table comes from immunoSEQ multiplex PCR, and its TCRdb copy is limited to in-frame clones, with some not included. This table has roughly 150,000 clones, around 80% appearing once. The sequence derives from a man aged 25-45 years in good health. Sequenced sample: PBMCs.

Here the CDR3 reads CASSPGPGGSYNEQFF. The CDR3 DNA reads as TGTGCCAGCAGCCCAGGGCCCGGGGGCTCCTACAATGAGCAGTTCTTC. The J gene is TRBJ2-1, the V gene TRBV5-5; perhaps TRBD2 as D (6 bases). The V gene lost 4 bases and the J gene lost 0 bases, with 14 bases spanning the gap. The CDR3 contains 16 residues. Germline CDR1 and CDR2: SGHKS and YYEKEE (reference sequence).